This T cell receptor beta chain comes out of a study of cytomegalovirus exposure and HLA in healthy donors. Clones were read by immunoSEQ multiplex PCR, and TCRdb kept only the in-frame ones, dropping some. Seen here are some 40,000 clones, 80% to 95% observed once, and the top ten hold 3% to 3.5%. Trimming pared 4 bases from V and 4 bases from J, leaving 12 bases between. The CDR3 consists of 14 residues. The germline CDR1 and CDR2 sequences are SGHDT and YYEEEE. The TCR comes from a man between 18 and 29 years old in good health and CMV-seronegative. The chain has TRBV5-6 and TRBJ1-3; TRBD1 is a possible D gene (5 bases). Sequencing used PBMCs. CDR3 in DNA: TGTGCCAGCAGCGATCGCGGGGCCGGAAACACCATATATTTT. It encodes CASSDRGAGNTIYF.